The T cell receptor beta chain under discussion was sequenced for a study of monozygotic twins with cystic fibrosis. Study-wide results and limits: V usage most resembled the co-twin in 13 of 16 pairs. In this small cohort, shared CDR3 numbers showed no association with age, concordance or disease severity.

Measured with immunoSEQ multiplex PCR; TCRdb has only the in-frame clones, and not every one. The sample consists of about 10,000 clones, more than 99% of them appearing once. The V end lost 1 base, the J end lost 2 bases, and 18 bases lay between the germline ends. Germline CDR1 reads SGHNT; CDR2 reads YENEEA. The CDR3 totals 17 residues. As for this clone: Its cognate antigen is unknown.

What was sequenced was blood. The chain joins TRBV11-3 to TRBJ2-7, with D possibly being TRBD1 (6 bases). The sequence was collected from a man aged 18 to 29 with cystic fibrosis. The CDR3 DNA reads TGTGCCAGCAGCTTAGGTAGGAGGACAGTTAAAACCTACGAGCAGTACTTC. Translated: CASSLGRRTVKTYEQYF.